The 10 T cell receptor beta chains reported below all come from one sample, sequenced in a study of cytomegalovirus exposure and HLA in healthy donors. This PCR relied on a set of 60 Vbeta primers and 13 Jbeta primers. The data were produced by immunoSEQ multiplex PCR, yet TCRdb's version contains in-frame clones alone and is incomplete. The sample comprises about 82,000 clones, 65% to 85% of which are singletons, and about 3.1% rests with the top ten. Specimen: PBMCs. These receptors all stem from a man aged 45-65 years in good health and CMV-seronegative.

This chain joins TRBV7-9 and TRBJ1-3, with D maybe TRBD1 (5 bases). Trimming cost V 5 bases and J 2 bases, with 16 bases left between them. The CDR3 is made up of 16 amino acids. CDR1 and CDR2 (germline): SEHNR, FQNEAQ (reference sequence). The CDR3 DNA sequence: TGTGCCAGCAGCACTCACTATCAGGGTGCTGGAAACACCATATATTTT. Encoded protein: CASSTHYQGAGNTIYF.

This chain connects TRBV15 to TRBJ2-1; weak D call: TRBD1 (6 bases). The CDR3 sequence is 15 residues long. V was trimmed by 0 bases and J by 6 bases, leaving 12 bases between them. Germline V gene lookup returns CDR1 LNHNV and CDR2 YYDKDF (reference sequence). The CDR3 reads CATSRDLRTANEQFF. In DNA, the CDR3 is TGTGCCACCAGCAGAGATCTAAGGACAGCCAATGAGCAGTTCTTC.

The chain employs TRBV18 and TRBJ2-5, with D possibly TRBD1 on 5 matching bases. Germline CDR1 is KGHSH and CDR2 is LQKENI. V was cut by 3 bases and J by 0 bases, with 8 bases left in between. The CDR3 spans 14 residues. In DNA form, the CDR3 reads TGTGCCAGCTCACCCCGACAGCACCAAGAGACCCAGTACTTC. This sequence encodes CASSPRQHQETQYF.

The genes are TRBV9 and TRBJ1-6; 10 bases line up with TRBD1. The V gene end was trimmed by 0 bases and the J gene end by 7 bases; junction bases not matched to a gene: 1. The germline V gene has CDR1 SGDLS and CDR2 YYNGEE. This CDR3 region has 15 residues. CDR3 sequence: CASSVAGQGNSPLHF. As DNA, the CDR3 is TGTGCCAGCAGCGTAGCGGGACAGGGGAATTCACCCCTCCACTTT.

This sequence joins TRBV7-3 and TRBJ1-5; D might be TRBD1 (5 bases). CDR3 length equals 12 residues. The ends were cut back, 3 bases at V and 5 bases at J, with 5 bases in the middle. Germline V gene sequence: CDR1 SGHTA, CDR2 FQGTGA. In nucleotides, the CDR3 is TGTGCCAGCAGCTTCAGGGATCAGCCCCAGCATTTT. It translates to CASSFRDQPQHF.

The V call is TRBV5-1, the J call TRBJ2-1; 7 bases align to TRBD1. The CDR3 totals 13 residues. V lost 2 bases, J lost 5 bases, and 1 base stayed unmatched. Germline loops: CDR1 SGHRS, CDR2 YFSETQ. The CDR3 reads CASSFTGDNEQFF. In DNA form, the CDR3 reads TGCGCCAGCAGCTTTACAGGGGACAATGAGCAGTTCTTC.

This rearrangement joins TRBV5-1 to TRBJ2-6; 10 nucleotides line up with TRBD1. The trim removed 0 bases at V and 0 bases at J, leaving 6 bases unmatched. The CDR3 extends over 19 amino acids. Germline assignment: CDR1 SGHRS and CDR2 YFSETQ. For the CDR3, the DNA is TGCGCCAGCAGCTTGGCCGGACAGGGGGGCCGCTCTGGGGCCAACGTCCTGACTTTC. Amino acid sequence: CASSLAGQGGRSGANVLTF.

The chain uses TRBV5-4 and TRBJ1-2; unclear D gene. Trimming removed 5 bases at V and 4 bases at J, with 12 bases between. The CDR3 covers 13 residues. CDR1 is SGHNT, CDR2 YYREEE, per germline (reference sequence). CDR3 residues: CASRPPGGYGYTF. The CDR3 DNA is TGTGCCAGCAGGCCCCCCGGAGGCTATGGCTACACCTTC.

This clone was found a few times. The CDR3 DNA follows: TGTGCCAGCAGTTCTCGGGGGTACGAGCAGTACTTC. It yields the protein CASSSRGYEQYF. This chain connects TRBV6-4 to TRBJ2-7; maybe TRBD2 (6 bases). Germline V gives CDR1 MRHNA, CDR2 SNTAGT. This CDR3 has 12 amino acids. With 5 bases removed from V and 4 bases from J, the gap between germline ends came to 9 bases.

The chain couples TRBV7-9 to TRBJ2-5; maybe TRBD1 (6 bases). The tail of the sequence fits TRBJ2-7 better, so the J call may be wrong. This CDR3 region has 14 residues. Per the germline V gene, CDR1 is SEHNR and CDR2 is FQNEAQ (reference sequence). The CDR3 DNA reads TGTGCCAGCAGCTTAGTGGGGGCGGCCAACGAGCAGTACTTC. The encoded protein is CASSLVGAANEQYF.